The 21 T cell receptor beta chains given below trace back to one sample, sequenced in a study of blood T cell repertoires in COVID-19. Some clones are missing from TCRdb's copy, which holds only in-frame ones; the method was immunoSEQ multiplex PCR. This sample has roughly 110,000 clones, with 85% to 90% found just once. The source material was peripheral blood. These receptors all stem from a human donor with acute or convalescent COVID-19. The donor label of this sample is uncertain.

The rearrangement links TRBV28 to TRBJ1-2; the match to TRBD1 covers 9 bases. The CDR3 is 15 residues long. Germline loops: CDR1 MDHEN, CDR2 SYDVKM. With 1 base clipped from V and 3 bases from J, the junction kept 3 bases outside the gene matches. CDR3 nucleotides: TGTGCCAGCAGTTTATCGGGGACAGGGCACTATGGCTACACCTTC. This gives the protein CASSLSGTGHYGYTF.

This chain connects TRBV14 to TRBJ2-7, with unresolved D. CDR3 size: 13 residues. Between the trimmed V and J ends, which lost 1 base and 5 bases, there was a span of 9 bases. Per germline, CDR1 SGHDN and CDR2 FVKESK. The CDR3 reads CASSQARRDEQYF. In DNA form, the CDR3 reads TGTGCCAGCAGCCAAGCGAGGCGCGACGAGCAGTACTTC.

The chain has TRBV18 and TRBJ2-7, with D perhaps matching TRBD1 (6 bases). V lost 8 bases to trimming and J lost 2 bases, with 16 bases between them. This CDR3 is 14 amino acids long. Germline V gene data show CDR1 as KGHSH and CDR2 as LQKENI. CDR3 sequence: CASKPGTNTYEQYF. In DNA, the CDR3 is TGTGCCAGCAAACCCGGGACAAATACCTACGAGCAGTACTTC.

The CDR3 is CASSEDGGTGELFF. CDR3 sequence (DNA): TGTGCCAGCAGTGAGGACGGAGGTACCGGGGAGCTGTTTTTT. The chain joins TRBV2 to TRBJ2-2; possible D gene TRBD2, 5 bases. From germline, CDR1 is SNHLY and CDR2 FYNNEI. The CDR3 is 14 amino acids. Trimming shortened V by 3 bases and J by 5 bases, and 10 bases separated the two germline ends. The full variable domain, with the rest looked up from reference TRBV2 and TRBJ2-2, is EPEVTQTPSHQVTQMGQEVILRCVPISNHLYFYWYRQILGQKVEFLVSFYNNEISEKSEIFDDQFSVERPDGSNFTLKIRSTKLEDSAMYFCASSEDGGTGELFFGEGSRLTVL.

The chain recombines TRBV5-4 with TRBJ2-1; 12 bases agree with TRBD2. J lost 4 bases, V lost 4 bases, and 6 bases had no gene match. Germline CDR1 reads SGHNT; CDR2 reads YYREEE (reference sequence). The CDR3 has 16 residues. The CDR3 DNA reads as TGTGCCAGCAGCGTAGGGACTAGCGGGCTTTACAATGAGCAGTTCTTC. It specifies CASSVGTSGLYNEQFF.

This rearrangement joins TRBV9 to TRBJ2-2; 9 positions agree with TRBD2. CDR1 SGDLS and CDR2 YYNGEE come from the germline V gene. CDR3 length: 13 amino acids. The CDR3 DNA sequence: TGTGCTTCAGGAGCGGGAGGATCCGGGGAGCTGTTTTTT. Its protein is CASGAGGSGELFF.

The rearrangement joins TRBV10-3 to TRBJ1-3; TRBD1 aligns across 7 bases. This CDR3 has 14 residues. Germline V lookup: CDR1 ENHRY, CDR2 SYGVKD. The V gene end was trimmed by 0 bases and the J gene end by 6 bases; junction bases not matched to a gene: 2. CDR3 sequence: CAISESGTENTIYF. CDR3 coding DNA: TGTGCCATCAGTGAGTCGGGGACAGAAAACACCATATATTTT.

The rearrangement uses TRBV18 and TRBJ2-7; D is ambiguous. The CDR3 sequence is 15 residues long. V was cut by 4 bases and J by 3 bases, with 16 bases left in between. Germline CDR1 is KGHSH and CDR2 is LQKENI. CDR3 amino acids: CASSLTVGSVYEQYF. CDR3 nucleotide sequence: TGTGCCAGCTCACTCACCGTCGGGTCGGTCTACGAGCAGTACTTC.

The chain uses TRBV5-1 and TRBJ2-2; D unresolved. In germline, CDR1 is SGHRS, CDR2 YFSETQ. The CDR3 sequence is 15 residues long. Between the trimmed V and J ends, which lost 2 bases and 5 bases, there was a span of 13 bases. This chain's CDR3 is CASSFLPLFTGELFF. The CDR3 DNA is TGCGCCAGCAGCTTTTTACCGCTATTTACCGGGGAGCTGTTTTTT.

This clone was picked up one time. The chain combines TRBV2 with TRBJ2-2; weak D call: TRBD2 (6 bases). This CDR3 has 13 residues. With 5 bases removed from V and 4 bases from J, the gap between germline ends came to 8 bases. Per the germline V gene, CDR1 is SNHLY and CDR2 is FYNNEI. Written as DNA, the CDR3 is TGTGCCAGCAGTCTGACTAGCACCGGGGAGCTGTTTTTT. Translating gives CASSLTSTGELFF.

This clone was counted a few times. The genes are TRBV4-2 and TRBJ2-7, with TRBD1 matching 9 bases. Unmatched junction bases numbered 1, after V lost 1 base and J lost 3 bases. This CDR3 is built from 14 residues. CDR1 and CDR2 from the germline V gene are LGHNA and YNFKEQ. The CDR3 region is CASSQGTGDYEQYF. In DNA form, the CDR3 reads TGTGCCAGCAGCCAAGGGACAGGGGACTACGAGCAGTACTTC.

The rearrangement uses TRBV19 and TRBJ1-5, with D possibly being TRBD1 (5 bases). V lost 4 bases and J lost 3, with 16 bases in between. CDR1 LNHDA and CDR2 SQIVND come from the germline V gene (reference sequence). The CDR3 sequence is 16 residues long. The CDR3 spells CASSRGGVNTNQPQHF. DNA of the CDR3: TGTGCCAGTAGTAGAGGAGGGGTTAATACCAATCAGCCCCAGCATTTT.

The chain links TRBV12-5 to TRBJ2-3, with TRBD2 matching over 11 bases. After removal of 5 bases from V and 3 bases from J, the junction contained 7 bases not matched to a gene. Germline CDR1 LGHNT, CDR2 FRNRAP. The CDR3 consists of 16 residues. The CDR3: CASGRRLAGSTDTQYF. Here the CDR3 DNA reads TGTGCTAGTGGTCGACGACTAGCGGGGAGTACAGATACGCAGTATTTT.

V usage is TRBV29-1 and J usage is TRBJ2-1, with D possibly being TRBD2 (6 bases). The germline V gene has CDR1 SQVTM and CDR2 ANQGSEA. V was pared by 4 bases and J by 4 bases, with 14 bases between. The CDR3 has 14 residues. The DNA of the CDR3 is TGCAGCGTTGGGCTCCCCGGGACTTACAATGAGCAGTTCTTC. It is translated as CSVGLPGTYNEQFF.

V is TRBV5-1 and J is TRBJ2-1; D might be TRBD2 (6 bases). Germline V gene lookup returns CDR1 SGHRS and CDR2 YFSETQ. The ends were cut back, 0 bases at V and 4 bases at J, with 11 bases in the middle. This CDR3 is built from 15 residues. In nucleotides, the CDR3 is TGCGCCAGCAGCTTGGGGACTAACTTATACAATGAGCAGTTCTTC. Amino acids: CASSLGTNLYNEQFF.

The rearrangement links TRBV28 to TRBJ2-3; 9 bases agree with TRBD1. The CDR3 has 15 residues. CDR1 and CDR2 (germline): MDHEN, SYDVKM. V lost 5 bases to trimming and J lost 3 bases; unmatched junction nucleotides: 6. In DNA form, the CDR3 reads TGTGCCAGCAGTAAAACAGGGGGCTGGACAGATACGCAGTATTTT. It translates to CASSKTGGWTDTQYF.

The rearrangement uses TRBV7-9 and TRBJ1-1, with D maybe TRBD1 (5 bases). This CDR3 has 18 amino acids. V lost 6 bases and J lost 1, with 24 bases in between. The germline V gene encodes CDR1 SEHNR and CDR2 FQNEAQ (reference sequence). The CDR3 bases are TGTGCCAGCAGTCTCACCAGGGTGGAGGGGTCGGGGAACACTGAAGCTTTCTTT. This translates into CASSLTRVEGSGNTEAFF.

The CDR3 DNA reads as TGTGCCAGCAGCTTACTAGGACTAGCGGGAGCCTACGAGCAGTACTTC. It specifies CASSLLGLAGAYEQYF. The J gene is TRBJ2-7, the V gene TRBV6-6; 13 bases match TRBD2. V was clipped by 6 bases and J by 2 bases; unmatched bases: 7. The germline V gene encodes CDR1 MNHNY and CDR2 SVGAGI (reference sequence). This CDR3 comprises 16 residues.

This clone was counted only a few times. The chain combines TRBV2 with TRBJ1-1; unclear D gene. Germline assignment: CDR1 SNHLY and CDR2 FYNNEI. V was cut by 7 bases and J by 0 bases, with 9 bases left in between. The CDR3 is 13 residues long. The CDR3 loop is CASNIQMNTEAFF. Written as DNA, the CDR3 is TGTGCCAGCAATATACAGATGAACACTGAAGCTTTCTTT.

This clone was detected only a few times. The V gene is TRBV28, the J gene TRBJ1-3, with 8 bases identical to TRBD1. V lost 6 bases, J lost 5 bases, and 21 bases stayed unmatched. The CDR3 totals 19 residues. Germline CDR1 is MDHEN and CDR2 is SYDVKM. The CDR3 DNA reads as TGTGCCAGCAGCAGTGTAGCAGAAAGGACAGGGACTAAGCGAAACACCATATATTTT. This sequence encodes CASSSVAERTGTKRNTIYF.

This chain links TRBV6-6 with TRBJ2-6; the D is unclear. This CDR3 region has 16 residues. Trimming removed 6 bases at V and 0 bases at J, with 12 bases between. CDR1 is MNHNY, CDR2 SVGAGI, per germline (reference sequence). The CDR3 here is CASSTSTLSGANVLTF. The CDR3 DNA sequence: TGTGCCAGCAGCACCTCGACACTCTCTGGGGCCAACGTCCTGACTTTC.